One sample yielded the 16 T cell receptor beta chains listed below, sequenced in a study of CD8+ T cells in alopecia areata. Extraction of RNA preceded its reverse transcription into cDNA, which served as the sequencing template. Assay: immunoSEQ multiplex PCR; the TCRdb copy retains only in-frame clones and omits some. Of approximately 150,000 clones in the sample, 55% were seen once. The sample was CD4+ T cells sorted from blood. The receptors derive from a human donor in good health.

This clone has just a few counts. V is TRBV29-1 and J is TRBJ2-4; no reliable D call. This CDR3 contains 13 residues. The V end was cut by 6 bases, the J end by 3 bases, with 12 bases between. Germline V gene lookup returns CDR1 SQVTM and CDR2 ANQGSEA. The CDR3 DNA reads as TGCAGCGTGATTTGGGGAAGCAAAAACATTCAGTACTTC. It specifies CSVIWGSKNIQYF.

The CDR3 reads CASSPRSSYNEQFF. CDR3 DNA: TGTGCCAGCTCACCACGCAGCTCCTACAATGAGCAGTTCTTC. V is TRBV18 and J is TRBJ2-1; D gene ambiguous. The CDR3 sequence is 14 residues long. V was cut by 1 base and J by 0 bases, with 4 bases left in between. The germline gives CDR1 KGHSH, CDR2 LQKENI.

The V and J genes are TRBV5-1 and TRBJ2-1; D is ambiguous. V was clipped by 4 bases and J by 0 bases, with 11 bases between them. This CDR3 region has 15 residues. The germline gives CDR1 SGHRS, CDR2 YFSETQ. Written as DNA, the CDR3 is TGCGCCAGCAGCCAAGTAGGAGTCTCCTACAATGAGCAGTTCTTC. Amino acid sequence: CASSQVGVSYNEQFF.

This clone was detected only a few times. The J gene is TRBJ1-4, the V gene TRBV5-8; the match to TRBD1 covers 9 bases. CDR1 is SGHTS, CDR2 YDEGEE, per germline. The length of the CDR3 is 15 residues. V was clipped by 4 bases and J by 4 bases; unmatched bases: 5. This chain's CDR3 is CASSPGQGFNEKLFF. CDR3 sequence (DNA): TGTGCCAGCAGCCCCGGACAGGGGTTTAATGAAAAACTGTTTTTT.

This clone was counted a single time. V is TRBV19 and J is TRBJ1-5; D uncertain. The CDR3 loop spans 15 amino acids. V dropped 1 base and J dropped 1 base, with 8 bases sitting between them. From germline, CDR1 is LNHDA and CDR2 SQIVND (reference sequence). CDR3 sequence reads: CASSIGTGSNQPQHF. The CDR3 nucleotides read TGTGCCAGTAGTATAGGGACGGGCAGCAATCAGCCCCAGCATTTT.

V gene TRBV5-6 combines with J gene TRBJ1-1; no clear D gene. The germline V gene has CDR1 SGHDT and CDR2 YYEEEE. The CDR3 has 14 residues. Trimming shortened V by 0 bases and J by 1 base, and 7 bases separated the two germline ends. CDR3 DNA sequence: TGTGCCAGCAGCTTGGGACAACAGAACACTGAAGCTTTCTTT. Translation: CASSLGQQNTEAFF. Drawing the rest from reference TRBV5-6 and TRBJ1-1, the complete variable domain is DAGVTQSPTHLIKTRGQQVTLRCSPKSGHDTVSWYQQALGQGPQFIFQYYEEEERQRGNFPDRFSGHQFPNYSSELNVNALLLGDSALYLCASSLGQQNTEAFFGQGTRLTVV.

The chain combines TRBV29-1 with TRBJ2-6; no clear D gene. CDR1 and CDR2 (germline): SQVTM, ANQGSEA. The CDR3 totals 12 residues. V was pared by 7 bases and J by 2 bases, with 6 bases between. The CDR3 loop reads CSARAGANVLTF. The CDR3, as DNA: TGCAGCGCCCGGGCTGGGGCCAACGTCCTGACTTTC.

CDR3 region: CASHERTVIFQHF. The CDR3 nucleotides are TGTGCCAGCCATGAAAGGACAGTTATTTTTCAGCATTTT. The gene calls are TRBV6-1 and TRBJ1-5; TRBD1 is a possible D gene (6 bases). Germline CDR1 reads MNHNS; CDR2 reads SASEGT. The CDR3 has 13 amino acids. Between the trimmed V and J ends, which lost 8 bases and 13 bases, there was a span of 21 bases.

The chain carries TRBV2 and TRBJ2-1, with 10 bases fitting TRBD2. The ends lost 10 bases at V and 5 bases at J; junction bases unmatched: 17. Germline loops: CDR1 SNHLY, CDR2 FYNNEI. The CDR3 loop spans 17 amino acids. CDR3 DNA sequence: TGTGCCACTAGCTTCACTCGGACTAGCGGTCGAAACAATGAGCAGTTCTTC. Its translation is CATSFTRTSGRNNEQFF.

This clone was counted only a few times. The CDR3 loop reads CASSQHKPPYEQYF. The CDR3 bases are TGCGCCAGCAGCCAACACAAGCCCCCCTACGAGCAGTACTTC. The chain links TRBV4-1 to TRBJ2-7; D not resolved. CDR1 is MGHRA and CDR2 is YSYEKL in the germline V gene. CDR3 length equals 14 residues. Trimming left V 2 bases short and J 2 bases short, with 10 bases between.

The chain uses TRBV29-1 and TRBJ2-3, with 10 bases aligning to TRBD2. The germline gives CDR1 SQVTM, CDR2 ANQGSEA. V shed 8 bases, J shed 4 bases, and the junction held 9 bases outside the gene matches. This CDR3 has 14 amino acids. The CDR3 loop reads CSTDGTSVADTQYF. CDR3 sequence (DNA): TGCAGCACCGACGGGACTAGCGTCGCAGATACGCAGTATTTT.

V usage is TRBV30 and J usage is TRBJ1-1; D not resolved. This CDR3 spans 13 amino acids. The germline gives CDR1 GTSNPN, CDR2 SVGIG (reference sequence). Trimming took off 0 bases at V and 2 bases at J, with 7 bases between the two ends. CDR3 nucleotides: TGTGCCTGGAGTGTACAGCACAACACTGAAGCTTTCTTT. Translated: CAWSVQHNTEAFF. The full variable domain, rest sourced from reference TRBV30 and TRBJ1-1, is SQTIHQWPATLVQPVGSPLSLECTVEGTSNPNLYWYRQAAGRGLQLLFYSVGIGQISSEVPQNLSASRPQDRQFILSSKKLLLSDSGFYLCAWSVQHNTEAFFGQGTRLTVV.

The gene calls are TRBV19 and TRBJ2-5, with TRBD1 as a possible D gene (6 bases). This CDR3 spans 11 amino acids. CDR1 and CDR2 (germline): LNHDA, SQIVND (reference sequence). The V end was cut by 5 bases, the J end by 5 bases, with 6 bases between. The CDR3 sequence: CASSQGETQYF. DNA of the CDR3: TGTGCCAGTAGTCAGGGGGAGACCCAGTACTTC.

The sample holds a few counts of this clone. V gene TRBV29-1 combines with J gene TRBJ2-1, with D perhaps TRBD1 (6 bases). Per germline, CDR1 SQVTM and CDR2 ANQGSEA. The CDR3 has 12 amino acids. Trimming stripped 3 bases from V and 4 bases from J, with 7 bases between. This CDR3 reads CSVERGYNEQFF. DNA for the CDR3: TGCAGCGTTGAGAGGGGGTACAATGAGCAGTTCTTC.

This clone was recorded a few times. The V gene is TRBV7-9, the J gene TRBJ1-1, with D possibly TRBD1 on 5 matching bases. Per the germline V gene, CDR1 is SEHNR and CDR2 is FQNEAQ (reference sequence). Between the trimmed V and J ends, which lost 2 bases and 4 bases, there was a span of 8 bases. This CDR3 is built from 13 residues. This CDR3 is CASSLRGTTEAFF. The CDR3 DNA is TGTGCCAGCAGCTTACGAGGGACCACTGAAGCTTTCTTT. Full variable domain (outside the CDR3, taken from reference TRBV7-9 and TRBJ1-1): DTGVSQNPRHKITKRGQNVTFRCDPISEHNRLYWYRQTLGQGPEFLTYFQNEAQLEKSRLLSDRFSAERPKGSFSTLEIQRTEQGDSAMYLCASSLRGTTEAFFGQGTRLTVV.

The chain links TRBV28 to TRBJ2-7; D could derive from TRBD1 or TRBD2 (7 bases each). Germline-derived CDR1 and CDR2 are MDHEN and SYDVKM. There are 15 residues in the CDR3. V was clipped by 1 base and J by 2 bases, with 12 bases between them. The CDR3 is CASSLYPGGAYEQYF. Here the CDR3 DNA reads TGTGCCAGCAGTTTATACCCAGGGGGGGCCTACGAGCAGTACTTC.